This entry lists 15 T cell receptor beta chains sequenced from one sample in a study of identifying expanded T cells in peripheral blood. Libraries were prepared by immunoSEQ multiplex PCR; TCRdb keeps only in-frame clonotypes and omits some of them. The sample carries around 130,000 clones, 75% to 90% recorded once. Source material: blood. These receptors originate from a person aged 18 to 70 in good health.

The chain uses TRBV7-9 and TRBJ2-5; D is possibly TRBD1 (6 bases). The CDR3 consists of 15 residues. Germline V gives CDR1 SEHNR, CDR2 FQNEAQ (reference sequence). V was cut by 5 bases and J by 5 bases, with 18 bases left in between. The DNA for the CDR3 is TGTGCCAGCAGCATACCGGACAGCCCAGCGGAGACCCAGTACTTC. This sequence encodes CASSIPDSPAETQYF.

The chain couples TRBV6-1 to TRBJ1-6; no firm D call. V lost 3 bases and J 4 bases, leaving 4 bases between the germline ends. The CDR3 is 13 amino acids. The germline V gene has CDR1 MNHNS and CDR2 SASEGT. The CDR3 nucleotides are TGTGCCAGCAGTGACCTATATAATTCACCCCTCCACTTT. This encodes CASSDLYNSPLHF.

The chain couples TRBV12-5 to TRBJ2-1, with TRBD1 matching over 11 bases. In germline, CDR1 is LGHNT, CDR2 FRNRAP. This CDR3 is built from 13 residues. V shed 8 bases, J shed 10 bases, and the junction held 7 bases outside the gene matches. The CDR3 sequence: CASTGQGAREQFF. In nucleotides, the CDR3 is TGTGCTAGTACAGGACAGGGGGCAAGGGAGCAGTTCTTC.

In this sample, this clone turned up a few times. The chain uses TRBV18 and TRBJ2-7; TRBD1 matches 9 bases. J gave up 5 bases and V 3 bases, and 5 bases lay outside the gene matches. Germline V gene sequence: CDR1 KGHSH, CDR2 LQKENI. The CDR3 has 14 amino acids. CDR3 sequence reads: CASSPGTGRDEQYF. As DNA, the CDR3 is TGTGCCAGCTCACCCGGGACAGGGCGCGACGAGCAGTACTTC.

V and J are TRBV18 and TRBJ2-2; possible D gene TRBD2, 6 bases. The CDR3 has 15 residues. V lost 6 bases to trimming and J lost 2 bases, with 13 bases between them. From germline, CDR1 is KGHSH and CDR2 LQKENI. The CDR3 sequence: CASSLGTLNTGELFF. In DNA form, the CDR3 reads TGTGCCAGCTCTCTCGGGACTCTTAACACCGGGGAGCTGTTTTTT.

The CDR3 bases are TGTGCCAGCAGTGTAGACAGGGACACTGAAGCTTTCTTT. Translation: CASSVDRDTEAFF. The rearrangement links TRBV27 to TRBJ1-1; the match to TRBD1 covers 7 bases. Germline assignment: CDR1 MNHEY and CDR2 SMNVEV (reference sequence). The length of the CDR3 is 13 residues. V shed 5 bases and J 3 bases; nucleotides not matched to a gene: 3.

The V call is TRBV6-5, the J call TRBJ2-2; 7 nucleotides match TRBD1. Germline CDR1 and CDR2: MNHEY and SVGAGI. V shed 6 bases, J shed 0 bases, and the junction held 4 bases outside the gene matches. The CDR3 runs to 15 residues. The CDR3 here is CASRTGNANTGELFF. The CDR3, as DNA: TGTGCCAGCAGGACAGGGAACGCGAACACCGGGGAGCTGTTTTTT.

This chain joins TRBV25-1 and TRBJ2-3; a weak D match, TRBD2 (6 bases). The CDR3 covers 15 residues. The V gene lost 3 bases and the J gene lost 5 bases, with 15 bases spanning the gap. Germline V gene lookup returns CDR1 MGHDK and CDR2 SYGVNS. CDR3 sequence (DNA): TGTGCCAGCAGTGAGCCCGGAGGGATGGGAGATACGCAGTATTTT. Residues: CASSEPGGMGDTQYF. Full variable domain (outside the CDR3, taken from reference TRBV25-1 and TRBJ2-3): EADIYQTPRYLVIGTGKKITLECSQTMGHDKMYWYQQDPGMELHLIHYSYGVNSTEKGDLSSESTVSRIRTEHFPLTLESARPSHTSQYLCASSEPGGMGDTQYFGPGTRLTVL.

The V call is TRBV10-3, the J call TRBJ1-1; tentatively, D is TRBD1 (6 bases). V shed 4 bases and J shed 1 base, with 7 bases lying between them. Germline assignment: CDR1 ENHRY and CDR2 SYGVKD. This CDR3 comprises 13 residues. The CDR3 DNA reads TGTGCCATCAGTGCAGGGGAGAACACTGAAGCTTTCTTT. Its translation is CAISAGENTEAFF.

This rearrangement joins TRBV2 to TRBJ1-2; D remains unclear. Looked up from germline, CDR1 is SNHLY and CDR2 is FYNNEI. V lost 1 base and J 8 bases, leaving 14 bases between the germline ends. This CDR3 has 14 residues. This CDR3 reads CASSEGPSMGGYTF. The DNA of the CDR3 is TGTGCCAGCAGTGAAGGCCCCTCGATGGGAGGCTACACCTTC.

The DNA for the CDR3 is TGTGCCTGGAGTCTCCGGGACCTCCGGGGATTCACGCAGTATTTT. Translating gives CAWSLRDLRGFTQYF. The chain has TRBV30 and TRBJ2-3; tentatively, D is TRBD1 or TRBD2 (5 bases each). Between the trimmed V and J ends, which lost 2 bases and 9 bases, there was a span of 21 bases. In germline, CDR1 is GTSNPN, CDR2 SVGIG (reference sequence). The CDR3 spans 15 residues.

The genes are TRBV2 and TRBJ2-1; 10 positions match TRBD2. V was pared by 6 bases and J by 7 bases, with 3 bases of the junction left unmatched. Germline V CDR1 and CDR2: SNHLY, FYNNEI. This CDR3 has 13 amino acids. Here the CDR3 DNA reads TGTGCCAGCAGACTAGCGGGATTTAATGAGCAGTTCTTC. Translation gives CASRLAGFNEQFF.

The chain carries TRBV5-1 and TRBJ2-3; 13 nucleotides match TRBD2. The V gene's germline CDR1 is SGHRS and CDR2 YFSETQ. V was clipped by 5 bases and J by 6 bases; unmatched bases: 3. The CDR3 consists of 14 residues. The CDR3 spells CASSLGLAGDTQYF. DNA for the CDR3: TGCGCCAGCAGTCTGGGACTAGCGGGGGATACGCAGTATTTT. The full variable domain, its missing parts supplied by reference TRBV5-1 and TRBJ2-3, is KAGVTQTPRYLIKTRGQQVTLSCSPISGHRSVSWYQQTPGQGLQFLFEYFSETQRNKGNFPGRFSGRQFSNSRSEMNVSTLELGDSALYLCASSLGLAGDTQYFGPGTRLTVL.

The chain recombines TRBV19 with TRBJ1-1; no definite D call. This CDR3 comprises 13 residues. From germline, CDR1 is LNHDA and CDR2 SQIVND (reference sequence). Trimming removed 1 base from V and 2 bases from J, with 5 bases in between. The chain's CDR3 is CASSIADNTEAFF. Here the CDR3 DNA reads TGTGCCAGTAGTATAGCAGATAACACTGAAGCTTTCTTT. Full variable domain (missing parts from reference TRBV19 and TRBJ1-1): DGGITQSPKYLFRKEGQNVTLSCEQNLNHDAMYWYRQDPGQGLRLIYYSQIVNDFQKGDIAEGYSVSREKKESFPLTVTSAQKNPTAFYLCASSIADNTEAFFGQGTRLTVV.

Points on this clone: Distinct nucleotide sequences in the sample also encode this CDR3. The rearrangement uses TRBV7-9 and TRBJ1-4, with a possible D match to TRBD1 (6 bases). CDR1 SEHNR and CDR2 FQNEAQ come from the germline V gene (reference sequence). V lost 4 bases, J lost 3 bases, and 9 bases lay in between. The CDR3 contains 14 residues. CDR3 loop: CASSSGVPNEKLFF. The DNA for the CDR3 is TGTGCCAGCAGCTCAGGGGTCCCTAATGAAAAACTGTTTTTT.